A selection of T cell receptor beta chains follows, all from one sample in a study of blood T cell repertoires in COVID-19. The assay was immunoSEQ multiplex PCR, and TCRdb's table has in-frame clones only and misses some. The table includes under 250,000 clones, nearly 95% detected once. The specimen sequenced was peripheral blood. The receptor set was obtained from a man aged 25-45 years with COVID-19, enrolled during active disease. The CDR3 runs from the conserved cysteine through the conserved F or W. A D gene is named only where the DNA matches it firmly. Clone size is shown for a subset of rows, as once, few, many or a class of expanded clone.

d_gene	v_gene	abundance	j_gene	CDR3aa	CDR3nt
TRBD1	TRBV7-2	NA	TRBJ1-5	CASSEWGQPNQPQHF	TGTGCCAGCAGCGAATGGGGACAGCCTAATCAGCCCCAGCATTTT
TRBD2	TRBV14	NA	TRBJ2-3	CASSQAGGPYHTQYF	TGTGCCAGCAGCCAAGCGGGGGGGCCTTATCATACGCAGTATTTT
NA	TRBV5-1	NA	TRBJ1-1	CASSPQGGWKMNTEAFF	TGCGCCAGCAGCCCCCAGGGTGGGTGGAAAATGAACACTGAAGCTTTCTTT
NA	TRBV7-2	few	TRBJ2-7	CASSFLGRSYEQYF	TGTGCCAGCAGCTTCCTGGGCAGATCCTACGAGCAGTACTTC
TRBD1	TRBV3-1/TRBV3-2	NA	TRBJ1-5	CASSQEWGGTGAQPQHF	TGTGCCAGCAGCCAAGAGTGGGGCGGGACAGGGGCTCAGCCCCAGCATTTT
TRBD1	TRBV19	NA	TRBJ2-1	CASSGTGGKNEQFF	TGTGCCAGTAGTGGGACAGGGGGCAAGAATGAGCAGTTCTTC
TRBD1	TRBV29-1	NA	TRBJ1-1	CSVGDRGGSEAFF	TGCAGCGTTGGGGACAGGGGTGGATCTGAAGCTTTCTTT
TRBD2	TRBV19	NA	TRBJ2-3	CASTTSGLQTDTQYF	TGTGCCAGTACGACTAGCGGTCTGCAGACAGATACGCAGTATTTT
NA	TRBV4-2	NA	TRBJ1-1	CASSPNRGMEEAFF	TGTGCCAGCAGCCCGAACCGGGGGATGGAGGAAGCTTTCTTT
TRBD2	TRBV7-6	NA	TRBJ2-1	CASSPGSWTSGAYNEQFF	TGTGCCAGCAGCCCCGGGTCATGGACGAGCGGGGCTTACAATGAGCAGTTCTTC
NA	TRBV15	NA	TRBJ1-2	CATSTRGRVGGYTF	TGTGCCACCAGCACTCGGGGGAGGGTTGGTGGCTACACCTTC
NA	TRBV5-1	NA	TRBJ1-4	CASRGQNNEKLFF	TGCGCCAGCCGCGGACAGAATAATGAAAAACTGTTTTTT
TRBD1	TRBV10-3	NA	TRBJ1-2	CAISDGQGGLKGYTF	TGTGCCATCAGTGATGGACAGGGAGGTTTGAAAGGCTACACCTTC
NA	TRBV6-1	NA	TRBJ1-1	CASSEGSGGVGVNTEAFF	TGTGCCAGCAGTGAAGGGTCGGGGGGAGTAGGGGTGAACACTGAAGCTTTCTTT
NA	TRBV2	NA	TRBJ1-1	CASSDVRGNTEAFF	TGTGCCAGCAGTGATGTCAGGGGGAACACTGAAGCTTTCTTT
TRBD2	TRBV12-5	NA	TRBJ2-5	CASAAQASPGGETQYF	TGTGCTAGTGCCGCCCAAGCCAGTCCCGGGGGGGAGACCCAGTACTTC
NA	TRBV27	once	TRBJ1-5	CASSFNRDYQPQHF	TGTGCCAGCAGTTTCAACAGGGATTATCAGCCCCAGCATTTT
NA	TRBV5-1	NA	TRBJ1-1	CASSLDSLNTEAFF	TGCGCCAGCAGCTTGGACAGTTTGAACACTGAAGCTTTCTTT
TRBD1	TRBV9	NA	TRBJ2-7	CASSALGQVYEQYF	TGTGCCAGCAGCGCCCTTGGACAGGTCTACGAGCAGTACTTC
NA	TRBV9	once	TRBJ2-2	CASSVGSGVNTGELFF	TGTGCCAGCAGCGTAGGGTCAGGGGTGAACACCGGGGAGCTGTTTTTT
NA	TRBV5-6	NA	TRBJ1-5	CASSTAGTNQPQHF	TGTGCCAGCAGCACGGCGGGTACGAATCAGCCCCAGCATTTT
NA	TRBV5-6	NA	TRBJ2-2	CASSSPTENTGELFF	TGTGCCAGCAGCTCCCCGACAGAGAACACCGGGGAGCTGTTTTTT
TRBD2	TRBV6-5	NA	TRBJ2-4	CAAEGRDRSIQYF	TGTGCCGCTGAGGGGAGGGATCGGTCCATTCAGTACTTC
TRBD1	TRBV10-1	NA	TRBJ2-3	CASSPRGLNTDTQYF	TGCGCCAGCAGCCCCAGGGGGCTAAACACAGATACGCAGTATTTT
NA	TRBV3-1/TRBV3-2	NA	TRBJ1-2	CASSVQGRGYTF	TGTGCCAGCAGCGTCCAGGGTCGTGGCTACACCTTC
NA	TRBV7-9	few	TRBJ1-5	CASSLGRATGGNQPQHF	TGTGCCAGCAGCTTAGGCAGGGCGACAGGAGGAAATCAGCCCCAGCATTTT
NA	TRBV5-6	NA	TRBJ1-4	CASSLERGTTNEKLFF	TGTGCCAGCAGCTTGGAACGCGGGACAACTAATGAAAAACTGTTTTTT
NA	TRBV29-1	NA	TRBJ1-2	CSVREGIYYGYTF	TGCAGCGTTCGGGAGGGAATTTACTATGGCTACACCTTC
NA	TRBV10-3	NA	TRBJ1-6	CAISGSGGAPFSPLHF	TGTGCCATCAGTGGATCCGGAGGGGCCCCGTTTTCACCCCTCCACTTT
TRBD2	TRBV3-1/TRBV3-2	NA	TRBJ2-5	CASSLNAGGTNGYF	TGTGCCAGCAGCCTCAATGCCGGGGGGACCAATGGGTACTTC
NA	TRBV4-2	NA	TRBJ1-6	CASSQGSGMDSPLHF	TGTGCCAGCAGCCAAGGCTCAGGGATGGATTCACCCCTCCACTTT
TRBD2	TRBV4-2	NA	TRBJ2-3	CASSQNSGSYTDTQYF	TGTGCCAGCAGCCAAAATAGCGGGTCCTACACAGATACGCAGTATTTT
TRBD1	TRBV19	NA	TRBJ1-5	CASSPGQGMVGNQPQHF	TGTGCCAGTAGTCCGGGACAGGGTATGGTCGGCAATCAGCCCCAGCATTTT
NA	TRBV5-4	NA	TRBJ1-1	CASSLQENTEAFF	TGTGCCAGCAGCTTGCAGGAAAACACTGAAGCTTTCTTT
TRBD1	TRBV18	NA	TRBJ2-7	CASSPSGTGVYEQYF	TGTGCCAGCTCACCATCAGGGACAGGGGTCTACGAGCAGTACTTC
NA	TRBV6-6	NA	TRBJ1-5	CASSTQGKGNQPQHF	TGTGCCAGCAGTACACAGGGAAAGGGCAATCAGCCCCAGCATTTT
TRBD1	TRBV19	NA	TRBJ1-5	CASSIGGQATQPQHF	TGTGCCAGTAGTATAGGGGGACAGGCCACTCAGCCCCAGCATTTT
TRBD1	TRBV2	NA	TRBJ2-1	CASSEGTGDYNEQFF	TGTGCCAGCAGTGAGGGGACAGGGGACTACAATGAGCAGTTCTTC
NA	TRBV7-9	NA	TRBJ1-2	CASSLGAWWQTYGYTF	TGTGCCAGCAGCTTAGGGGCCTGGTGGCAAACTTATGGCTACACCTTC
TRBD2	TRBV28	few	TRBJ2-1	CASRSRGLAGRDEQFF	TGTGCCAGCAGGTCCCGGGGACTAGCGGGGCGCGATGAGCAGTTCTTC
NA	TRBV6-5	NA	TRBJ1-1	CATKTGNTEAFF	TGTGCCACGAAGACAGGGAACACTGAAGCTTTCTTT